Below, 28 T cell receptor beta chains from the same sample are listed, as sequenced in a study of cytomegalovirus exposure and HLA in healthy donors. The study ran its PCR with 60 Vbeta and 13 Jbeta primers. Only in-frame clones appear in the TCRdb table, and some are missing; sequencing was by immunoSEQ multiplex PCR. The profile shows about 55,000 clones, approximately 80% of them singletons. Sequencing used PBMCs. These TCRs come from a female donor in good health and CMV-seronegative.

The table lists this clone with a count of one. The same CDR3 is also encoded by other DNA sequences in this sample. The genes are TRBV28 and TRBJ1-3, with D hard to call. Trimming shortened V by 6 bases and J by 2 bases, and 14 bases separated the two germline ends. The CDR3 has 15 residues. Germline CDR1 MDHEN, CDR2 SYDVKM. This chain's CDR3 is CASSREMGAGNTIYF. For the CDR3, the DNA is TGTGCCAGCAGCCGGGAAATGGGAGCTGGAAACACCATATATTTT.

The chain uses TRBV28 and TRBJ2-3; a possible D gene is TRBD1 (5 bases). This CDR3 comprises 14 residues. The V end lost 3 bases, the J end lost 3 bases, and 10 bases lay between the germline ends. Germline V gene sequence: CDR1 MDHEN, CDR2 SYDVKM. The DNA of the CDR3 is TGTGCCAGCAGTTTTGACAGACCAACAGATACGCAGTATTTT. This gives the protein CASSFDRPTDTQYF. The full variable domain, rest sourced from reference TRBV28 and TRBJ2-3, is DVKVTQSSRYLVKRTGEKVFLECVQDMDHENMFWYRQDPGLGLRLIYFSYDVKMKEKGDIPEGYSVSREKKERFSLILESASTNQTSMYLCASSFDRPTDTQYFGPGTRLTVL.

CDR3 coding DNA: TGTGCCAGCAGTGCCGGGCTAGCGGGAGCTGGCGAGCAGTACTTC. It is translated as CASSAGLAGAGEQYF. The genes are TRBV27 and TRBJ2-7; TRBD2 matches 10 bases. V lost 5 bases to trimming and J lost 6 bases; unmatched junction nucleotides: 10. Looked up from germline, CDR1 is MNHEY and CDR2 is SMNVEV (reference sequence). The CDR3 contains 15 residues.

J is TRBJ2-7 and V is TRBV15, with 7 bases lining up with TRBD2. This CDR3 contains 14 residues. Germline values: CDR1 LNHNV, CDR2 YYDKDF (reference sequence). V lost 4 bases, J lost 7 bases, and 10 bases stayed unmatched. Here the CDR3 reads CATSITPLGGEQYF. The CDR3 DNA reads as TGTGCCACCAGCATTACACCCCTGGGGGGGGAGCAGTACTTC.

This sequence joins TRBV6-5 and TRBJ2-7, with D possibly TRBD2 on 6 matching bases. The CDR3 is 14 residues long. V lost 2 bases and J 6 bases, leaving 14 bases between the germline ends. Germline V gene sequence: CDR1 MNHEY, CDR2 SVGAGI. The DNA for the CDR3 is TGTGCCAGCAGTTACCTGGAGGGGATCGGCGAGCAGTACTTC. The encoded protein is CASSYLEGIGEQYF.

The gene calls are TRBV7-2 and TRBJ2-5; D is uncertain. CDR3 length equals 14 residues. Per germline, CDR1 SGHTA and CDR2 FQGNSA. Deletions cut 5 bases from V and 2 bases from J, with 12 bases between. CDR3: CASSPPGPQETQYF. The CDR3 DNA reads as TGTGCCAGCAGCCCTCCGGGTCCTCAAGAGACCCAGTACTTC.

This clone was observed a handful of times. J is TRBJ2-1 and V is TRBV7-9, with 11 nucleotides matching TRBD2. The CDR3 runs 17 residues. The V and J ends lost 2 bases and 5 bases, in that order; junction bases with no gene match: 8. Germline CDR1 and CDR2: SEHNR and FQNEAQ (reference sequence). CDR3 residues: CASSLRGSGRADNEQFF. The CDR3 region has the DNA TGTGCCAGCAGCTTAAGGGGTAGCGGGAGGGCCGACAATGAGCAGTTCTTC.

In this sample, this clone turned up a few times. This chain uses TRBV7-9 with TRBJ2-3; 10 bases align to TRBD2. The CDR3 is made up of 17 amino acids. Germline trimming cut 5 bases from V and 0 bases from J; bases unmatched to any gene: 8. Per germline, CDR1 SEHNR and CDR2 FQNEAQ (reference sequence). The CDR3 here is CASSVSLAGASTDTQYF. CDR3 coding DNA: TGTGCCAGCAGCGTCAGCCTAGCGGGGGCTAGCACAGATACGCAGTATTTT.

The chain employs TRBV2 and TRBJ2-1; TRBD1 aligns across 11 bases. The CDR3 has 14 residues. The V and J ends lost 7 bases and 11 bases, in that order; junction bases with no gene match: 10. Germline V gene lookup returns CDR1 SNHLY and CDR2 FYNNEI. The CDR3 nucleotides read TGTGCCAGCACGTGGGTCGGACAGGGGGCCCAGCAGTTCTTC. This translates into CASTWVGQGAQQFF.

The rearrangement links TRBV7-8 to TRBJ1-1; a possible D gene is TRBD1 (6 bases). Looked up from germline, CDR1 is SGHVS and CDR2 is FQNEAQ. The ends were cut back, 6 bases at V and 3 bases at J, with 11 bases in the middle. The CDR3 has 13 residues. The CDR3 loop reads CASSFTGYTEAFF. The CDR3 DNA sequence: TGTGCCAGCAGTTTCACAGGGTACACTGAAGCTTTCTTT. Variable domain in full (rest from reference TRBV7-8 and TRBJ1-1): GAGVSQSPRYKVAKRGQDVALRCDPISGHVSLFWYQQALGQGPEFLTYFQNEAQLDKSGLPSDRFFAERPEGSVSTLKIQRTQQEDSAVYLCASSFTGYTEAFFGQGTRLTVV.

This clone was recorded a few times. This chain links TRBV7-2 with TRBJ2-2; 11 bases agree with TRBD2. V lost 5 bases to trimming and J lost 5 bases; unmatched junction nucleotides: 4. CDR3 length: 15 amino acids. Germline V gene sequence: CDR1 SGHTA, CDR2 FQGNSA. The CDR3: CASSATSGSTGELFF. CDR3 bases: TGTGCCAGCAGCGCCACTAGCGGGAGTACCGGGGAGCTGTTTTTT.

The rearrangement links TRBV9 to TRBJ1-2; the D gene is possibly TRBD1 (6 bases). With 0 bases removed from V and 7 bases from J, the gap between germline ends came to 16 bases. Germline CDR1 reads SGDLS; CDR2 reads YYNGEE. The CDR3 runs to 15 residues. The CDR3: CASSVVDGHRAGYTF. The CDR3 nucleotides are TGTGCCAGCAGCGTAGTAGATGGACACAGGGCTGGCTACACCTTC.

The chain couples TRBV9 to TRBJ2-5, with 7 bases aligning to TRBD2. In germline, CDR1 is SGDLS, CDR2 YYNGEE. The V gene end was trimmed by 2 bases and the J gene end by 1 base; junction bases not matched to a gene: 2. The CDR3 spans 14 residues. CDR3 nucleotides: TGTGCCAGCAGCGTTGGGACTACCCAAGAGACCCAGTACTTC. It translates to CASSVGTTQETQYF. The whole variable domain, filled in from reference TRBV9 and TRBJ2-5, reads DSGVTQTPKHLITATGQRVTLRCSPRSGDLSVYWYQQSLDQGLQFLIQYYNGEERAKGNILERFSAQQFPDLHSELNLSSLELGDSALYFCASSVGTTQETQYFGPGTRLLVL.

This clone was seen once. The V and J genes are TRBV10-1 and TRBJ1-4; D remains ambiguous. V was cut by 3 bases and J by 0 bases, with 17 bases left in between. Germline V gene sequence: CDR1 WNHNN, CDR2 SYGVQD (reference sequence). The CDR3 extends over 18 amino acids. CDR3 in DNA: TGCGCCAGCAGTGACAGTGCGGCGGGAACGGCAACTAATGAAAAACTGTTTTTT. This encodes CASSDSAAGTATNEKLFF.

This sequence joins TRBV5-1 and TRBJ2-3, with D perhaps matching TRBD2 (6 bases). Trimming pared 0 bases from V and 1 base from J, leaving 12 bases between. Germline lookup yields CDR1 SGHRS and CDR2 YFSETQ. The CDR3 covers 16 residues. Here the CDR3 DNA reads TGCGCCAGCAGCTTGGCCGGGAGCGATCGCACAGATACGCAGTATTTT. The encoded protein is CASSLAGSDRTDTQYF.

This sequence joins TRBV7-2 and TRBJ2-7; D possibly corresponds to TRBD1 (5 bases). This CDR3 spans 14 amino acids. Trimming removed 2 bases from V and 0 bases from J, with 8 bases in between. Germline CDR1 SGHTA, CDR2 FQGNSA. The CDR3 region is CASSLTGPSYEQYF. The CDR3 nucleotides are TGTGCCAGCAGCTTAACAGGACCCTCCTACGAGCAGTACTTC.

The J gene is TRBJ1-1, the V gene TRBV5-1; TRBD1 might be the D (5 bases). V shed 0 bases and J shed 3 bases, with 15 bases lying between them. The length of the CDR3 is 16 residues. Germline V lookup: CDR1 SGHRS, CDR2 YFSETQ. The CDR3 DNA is TGCGCCAGCAGCTTGGCCGCAGGGTCTCGGGACACTGAAGCTTTCTTT. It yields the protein CASSLAAGSRDTEAFF.

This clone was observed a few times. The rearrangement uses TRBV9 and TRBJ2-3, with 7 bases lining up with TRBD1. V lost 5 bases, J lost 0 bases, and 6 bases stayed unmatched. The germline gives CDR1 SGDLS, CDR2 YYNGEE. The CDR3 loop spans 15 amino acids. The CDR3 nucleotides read TGTGCCAGCAGGGCCGACAGGGACAGCACAGATACGCAGTATTTT. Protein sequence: CASRADRDSTDTQYF. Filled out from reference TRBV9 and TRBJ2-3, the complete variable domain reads DSGVTQTPKHLITATGQRVTLRCSPRSGDLSVYWYQQSLDQGLQFLIQYYNGEERAKGNILERFSAQQFPDLHSELNLSSLELGDSALYFCASRADRDSTDTQYFGPGTRLTVL.

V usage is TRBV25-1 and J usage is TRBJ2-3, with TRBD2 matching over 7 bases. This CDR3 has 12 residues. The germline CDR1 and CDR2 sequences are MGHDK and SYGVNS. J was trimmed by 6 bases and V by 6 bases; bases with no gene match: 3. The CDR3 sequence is CASRSGMDTQYF. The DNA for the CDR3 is TGTGCCAGCAGAAGCGGGATGGATACGCAGTATTTT. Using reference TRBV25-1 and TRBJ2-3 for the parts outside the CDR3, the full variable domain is EADIYQTPRYLVIGTGKKITLECSQTMGHDKMYWYQQDPGMELHLIHYSYGVNSTEKGDLSSESTVSRIRTEHFPLTLESARPSHTSQYLCASRSGMDTQYFGPGTRLTVL.

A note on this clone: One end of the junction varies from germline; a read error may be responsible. The CDR3 here is CASSVRIYGQYF. The DNA for the CDR3 is TGTGCCAGCAGTGTTAGAATCTACGGGCAGTACTTC. The chain recombines TRBV28 with TRBJ2-7; D gene ambiguous. From germline, CDR1 is MDHEN and CDR2 SYDVKM. The CDR3 extends over 12 amino acids.

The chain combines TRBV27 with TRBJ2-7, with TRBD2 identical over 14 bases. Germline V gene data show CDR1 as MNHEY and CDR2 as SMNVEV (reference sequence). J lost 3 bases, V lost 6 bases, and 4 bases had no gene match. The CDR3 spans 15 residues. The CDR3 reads CASSRGTSGSYEQYF. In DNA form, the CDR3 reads TGTGCCAGCAGCCGAGGGACTAGCGGGAGCTACGAGCAGTACTTC.

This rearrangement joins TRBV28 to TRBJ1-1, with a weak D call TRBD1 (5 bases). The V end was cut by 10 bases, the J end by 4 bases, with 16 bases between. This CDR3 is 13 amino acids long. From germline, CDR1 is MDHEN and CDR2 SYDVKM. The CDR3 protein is CAIRPQGGTEAFF. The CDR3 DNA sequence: TGTGCCATCAGACCTCAGGGAGGCACTGAAGCTTTCTTT.

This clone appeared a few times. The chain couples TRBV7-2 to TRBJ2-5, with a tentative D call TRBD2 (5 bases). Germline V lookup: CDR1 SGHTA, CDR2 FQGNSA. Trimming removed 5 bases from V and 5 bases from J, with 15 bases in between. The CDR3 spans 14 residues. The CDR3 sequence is CASSTLTTVETQYF. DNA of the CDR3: TGTGCCAGCAGCACATTGACTACCGTGGAGACCCAGTACTTC.

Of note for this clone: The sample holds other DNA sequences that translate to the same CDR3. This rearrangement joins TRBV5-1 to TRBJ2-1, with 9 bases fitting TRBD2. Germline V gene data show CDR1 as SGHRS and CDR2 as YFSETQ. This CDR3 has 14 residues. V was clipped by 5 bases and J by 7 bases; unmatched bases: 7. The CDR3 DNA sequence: TGCGCCAGCAGATTAGCGGGAGAGTCTAATGAGCAGTTCTTC. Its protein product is CASRLAGESNEQFF.

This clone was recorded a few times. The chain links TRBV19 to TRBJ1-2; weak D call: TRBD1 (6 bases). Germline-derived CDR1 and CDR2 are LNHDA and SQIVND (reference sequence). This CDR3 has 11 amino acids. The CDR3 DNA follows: TGTGGGACCGGGACACTTTCGCGCTACACCTTC. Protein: CGTGTLSRYTF.

CDR3 sequence (DNA): TGTGCCAGCTCACCCCAGCGGGACTCTGGGGCCAACGTCCTGACTTTC. It is translated as CASSPQRDSGANVLTF. This sequence joins TRBV18 and TRBJ2-6; 7 bases agree with TRBD2. The V gene's germline CDR1 is KGHSH and CDR2 LQKENI. The J segment lost 0 bases and the V segment lost 3 bases, leaving 2 bases of the junction unmatched. The CDR3 is 16 residues long.

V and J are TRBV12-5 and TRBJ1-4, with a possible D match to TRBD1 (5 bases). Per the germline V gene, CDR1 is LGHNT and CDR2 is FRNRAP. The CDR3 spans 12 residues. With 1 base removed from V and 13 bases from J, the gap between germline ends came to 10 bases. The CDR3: CASGLGSQGLFF. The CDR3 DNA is TGTGCTAGTGGTTTGGGATCCCAGGGACTGTTTTTT.

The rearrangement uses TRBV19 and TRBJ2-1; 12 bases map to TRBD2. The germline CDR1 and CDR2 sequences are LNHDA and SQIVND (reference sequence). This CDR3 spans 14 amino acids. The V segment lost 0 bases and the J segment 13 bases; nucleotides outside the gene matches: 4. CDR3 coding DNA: TGTGCCAGTAGTATAGATCTAGCGGGGGGGGACCAGTTCTTC. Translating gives CASSIDLAGGDQFF.